This TCR beta chain was obtained from a study of T-cell reconstitution after alpha-beta-depleted transplantation in children. Library preparation (for TCRbeta) was performed with unique molecular identifiers. TCRdb analysed the PCR reads with MiXCR anew, one entry per CDR3 protein. The sample carries around 800,000 distinct CDR3 sequences, about 15% recorded once. Trimming pared 5 bases from V and 1 base from J, leaving 15 bases between. The CDR3 runs 15 residues. Material: PBMCs, mostly from graft donor cells, obtained 360 days after TCRalphabeta/CD19-depleted stem cell transplant. This chain connects TRBV12-3 or TRBV12-4 to TRBJ2-7; D may correspond to TRBD1 or TRBD2 (5 bases each). This receptor was identified in a male patient between 10 and 17 years old who had a stem cell transplant for acute lymphoblastic leukemia, so the T cells may come from the graft donor. CDR3 coding DNA: TGTGCCAGCAGTGCCGGGGCGCGGGTATCCTACGAGCAGTACTTC. Protein product: CASSAGARVSYEQYF.